The rows below give T cell receptor beta chains drawn from one sample of a study of tumor-infiltrating lymphocytes in primary liver carcinoma. TCRdb ran MiXCR on the multiplex PCR reads and lists one entry per CDR3 protein. The data contain roughly 70,000 distinct CDR3 sequences, roughly 70% of them singletons. The specimen was liver tumor tissue from sampling region 4. Source of these receptors: a man aged 40-49 years with primary liver carcinoma and hepatitis B virus infection. CDR3s include the opening cysteine and the closing phenylalanine or tryptophan. The order of the fields is D gene, clone size, J gene, V gene, CDR3 length, CDR3 protein, CDR3 DNA. A D gene is named only where the DNA matches it firmly. Clone size is shown for a subset of rows, as once, few, many or a class of expanded clone.

>.|.|TRBJ2-7|TRBV11-2|15
CASSLEFGISAEQYF
TGTGCCAGCAGCTTAGAGTTCGGGATCTCTGCCGAACAGTACTTC
>TRBD1|.|TRBJ1-1|TRBV10-3|15
CAISDLQGANTEAFF
TGTGCCATCAGTGACCTACAGGGGGCGAACACTGAAGCTTTCTTT
>.|many|TRBJ2-7|TRBV7-2|14
CASSLGPSAYEQYF
TGTGCCAGCAGCTTAGGGCCTAGCGCCTACGAGCAGTACTTC
>TRBD2|.|TRBJ2-3|TRBV4-3|16
CASSQGTIGTTDTQYF
TGCGCCAGCAGCCAGGGGACTATCGGGACCACAGATACGCAGTATTTT
>TRBD1|once|TRBJ1-1|TRBV6-5|18
CAISHTGGQGALGTEAFF
TGTGCCATCAGCCATACTGGGGGACAGGGCGCGTTGGGCACTGAAGCTTTCTTT
>TRBD2|.|TRBJ2-2|TRBV4-2|16
CVNSQDRLAGTGELFF
TGTGTCAACAGCCAAGATCGACTAGCGGGCACCGGGGAGCTGTTTTTT
>TRBD2|many|TRBJ2-2|TRBV5-4|15
CASSSTSANTGELFF
TGTGCCAGCAGCTCGACTAGCGCGAACACCGGGGAGCTGTTTTTT
>.|.|TRBJ2-3|TRBV12-5|15
CASGSKTGRTDTQCF
TGTGCTAGTGGTTCCAAAACGGGACGCACAGATACGCAGTGTTTT
>.|.|TRBJ2-1|TRBV29-1|14
CSVGPRSIYNEQFF
TGCAGCGTTGGACCTAGAAGCATCTACAATGAGCAGTTCTTC
>.|.|TRBJ2-7|TRBV12-3/TRBV12-4|12
CASRFGAYEQYF
TGTGCCAGCAGATTCGGGGCCTACGAGCAGTATTTC
>.|.|TRBJ2-2|TRBV11-3|15
CASSLANANTGELLF
TGTGCCAGTAGCTTAGCAAACGCGAACACCGGGGAGCTGCTTTTT
>.|.|TRBJ2-7|TRBV6-2/TRBV6-3|14
CANSYGSPRYELYF
TGTGCCAACAGTTACGGGTCTCCCCGGTACGAGCTGTACTTC
>TRBD1|many|TRBJ2-5|TRBV6-5|14
CASSFGQGQETQYF
TGTGCCAGCAGTTTCGGACAGGGGCAAGAGACCCAGTACTTC
>TRBD2|many|TRBJ2-1|TRBV28|16
CASIPPERGGYNEQFF
TGTGCCAGCATCCCCCCGGAGCGGGGGGGCTACAATGAGCAGTTCTTC
>.|.|TRBJ2-3|TRBV5-4|15
CASSTERARTDTRYF
TGTGCCAGCAGCACTGAGCGGGCCCGCACTGATACGCGGTATTTT
>.|.|TRBJ2-3|TRBV5-4|14
CASSSKDSTDTQYF
TGTGCCAGCAGCTCTAAGGACAGCACAGATACGCAGTATTTT
>.|.|TRBJ1-1|TRBV7-9|14
CASLRGAKGTEAFF
TGTGCCAGTCTACGGGGGGCGAAGGGAACTGAAGCTTTCTTT
>.|.|TRBJ1-5|TRBV7-9|13
CAREGTRDQPQHF
TGTGCCAGAGAGGGGACACGAGATCAGCCCCAGCATTTT
>.|.|TRBJ2-2|TRBV6-1|16
CASSGHPGSNTGELFF
TGTGCCAGCAGTGGGCACCCAGGGTCGAACACTGGGGAGCTGTTTTTT
>.|few|TRBJ1-5|TRBV12-3/TRBV12-4|13
CASSGPGFQPQHF
TGTGCCAGCAGTGGGCCGGGGTTTCAGCCCCAGCATTTT
>.|.|TRBJ2-7|TRBV6-6|15
CASSSSWEVSYEEYF
TGTGCCAGCAGTTCTAGCTGGGAAGTCTCCTACGAGGAGTACTTC
>TRBD2|.|TRBJ2-4|TRBV11-1|17
CASGLPGTSSTKNIQYF
TGTGCCAGCGGCCTTCCCGGGACTAGCAGTACCAAAAACATTCAGTACTTC
>.|.|TRBJ1-1|TRBV12-3/TRBV12-4|12
CANRYVTAEAFF
TGTGCCAACAGGTATGTGACGGCTGAAGCTTTCTTT
>.|many|TRBJ2-5|TRBV11-2|14
CASSSRGTQETQYF
TGTGCCAGCAGCTCACGCGGGACCCAAGAGACCCAGTACTTC
>TRBD2|.|TRBJ2-3|TRBV4-1|16
CASGQLAGAGTDTQYF
TGCGCCAGCGGCCAATTAGCGGGAGCGGGCACAGATACGCAGTATTTC
>TRBD1|.|TRBJ2-5|TRBV6-1|13
CASRDRGLETQYF
TGTGCCAGCAGGGACAGGGGATTGGAGACCCAGTACTTC
>TRBD2|.|TRBJ2-5|TRBV28|16
CASSDAGLAGRETQHF
TGTGCTAGCAGTGACGCGGGACTAGCGGGCAGGGAGACCCAGCACTTC
>.|few|TRBJ1-1|TRBV6-2/TRBV6-3|14
CASSYSSRNTEAFF
TGTGCCAGCAGTTACTCGAGTCGGAACACTGAAGCTTTCTTT
>TRBD1|once|TRBJ2-1|TRBV6-5|16
CASSYGGQVNYNEQFF
TGTGCCAGCAGTTACGGGGGACAGGTAAATTACAATGAGCAGTTCTTC
>.|many|TRBJ2-4|TRBV29-1|13
CSGGDIAKNIQYF
TGCAGCGGGGGGGACATAGCCAAAAACATTCAGTACTTC
>TRBD2|.|TRBJ2-5|TRBV7-8|17
CASSSVNLAGGGETQYF
TGTGCCAGCAGCTCAGTCAACCTAGCGGGAGGGGGAGAGACCCAGTACTTC
>.|many|TRBJ1-1|TRBV30|12
CAWRLENTEAFF
TGTGCCTGGAGATTGGAGAACACTGAAGCTTTCTTT
>.|.|TRBJ2-3|TRBV6-1|15
CTSSEDGGGTDTQCF
TGTACCAGCAGTGAAGATGGGGGCGGCACAGATACGCAGTGTTTT
>TRBD2|many|TRBJ2-1|TRBV12-3/TRBV12-4|13
CASEPGGYNEQFF
TGTGCCAGTGAACCGGGAGGCTACAATGAGCAGTTCTTC
>TRBD2|.|TRBJ2-5|TRBV4-3|17
CASSQAASGRTGETQLF
TGCGCTAGCAGCCAAGCGGCTAGCGGGAGGACTGGTGAGACTCAGCTCTTC
>.|.|TRBJ1-2|TRBV29-1|14
CSCSLDGGVVGYTF
TGCAGCTGTTCCCTGGACGGGGGAGTAGTCGGCTACACCTTC
>.|once|TRBJ1-1|TRBV4-3|15
CAISQGARENTEAFF
TGCGCCATTAGCCAAGGGGCCAGGGAAAACACTGAAGCTTTCTTT
>.|once|TRBJ1-2|TRBV7-9|16
CASSPEGRLFHYGYTF
TGTGCCAGCAGCCCCGAGGGCAGGCTGTTCCATTATGGCTACACTTTC
>TRBD1|many|TRBJ1-4|TRBV4-1|19
CASSQEGNRGQVTNEKLFF
TGCGCCAGCAGCCAAGAGGGGAACAGGGGGCAAGTTACTAATGAAAAACTGTTTTTT
>.|.|TRBJ2-2|TRBV11-2|16
CTSSLVLVPNTGELFF
TGTACCAGCAGCCTAGTGCTGGTACCGAACACCGGGGAGCTGTTTTTT
>.|.|TRBJ2-1|TRBV12-3/TRBV12-4|14
CASILTNGVNGQFF
TGTGCCAGCATTCTGACTAACGGAGTCAATGGGCAGTTCTTC
>.|.|TRBJ1-5|TRBV6-1|14
CASGDGESDQPQHF
TGTGCCAGCGGTGATGGGGAGTCGGATCAGCCCCAGCACTTT
>.|.|TRBJ2-7|TRBV12-3/TRBV12-4|15
CASSMGTGWSYEQYF
TGTGCCAGCAGTATGGGGACGGGGTGGTCCTACGAGCAGTATTTC
>.|.|TRBJ1-4|TRBV29-1|13
CSVRGGKGGKLFF
TGCAGCGTGAGGGGAGGGAAGGGTGGAAAACTGTTTTTT
>TRBD2|once|TRBJ2-7|TRBV10-3|19
CAITKRSGLAGGLSYEQYF
TGTGCCATCACTAAACGATCGGGACTAGCGGGAGGACTCTCCTACGAGCAGTACTTC
>TRBD1|many|TRBJ1-1|TRBV7-9|12
CASSQTGESGFF
TGTGCCAGCAGTCAGACAGGGGAGTCGGGTTTCTTT
>.|.|TRBJ1-4|TRBV6-1|16
CDGSERGVQVGEKLFF
TGTGACGGCAGTGAACGAGGTGTACAAGTGGGAGAAAAACTGTTTTTT
>.|.|TRBJ2-3|TRBV11-2|16
CARSLAGDSPTDTQYF
TGTGCCAGGAGCTTAGCTGGCGACAGTCCCACAGATACGCAGTATTTT
>TRBD2|many|TRBJ2-1|TRBV12-3/TRBV12-4|14
CASSPGTSGSEQFF
TGTGCCAGCAGTCCCGGGACTAGCGGGAGTGAGCAGTTCTTC
>.|.|TRBJ2-6|TRBV10-2|11
CASSWVNVLTF
TGCGCCAGCAGTTGGGTCAACGTCCTGACTTTC
>.|.|TRBJ2-7|TRBV2|15
CASLPPQPSSYEQYF
TGTGCCAGCCTACCACCCCAACCGTCATCCTACGAGCAGTACTTC
>TRBD2|few|TRBJ2-3|TRBV2|15
CASMWLAGGTDTQYF
TGTGCCAGCATGTGGCTAGCGGGAGGCACAGATACTCAGTATTTT
>.|.|TRBJ2-2|TRBV11-2|17
CVSSLALRGANTGELFF
TGTGTTAGCAGCTTAGCATTAAGAGGGGCGAACACTGGGGAGCTGTTTTTT
>.|few|TRBJ2-1|TRBV6-2/TRBV6-3|14
CASSLQGFYDEQFF
TGTGCCAGCAGCTTGCAAGGGTTCTACGATGAGCAGTTCTTC
>.|.|TRBJ2-2|TRBV29-1|11
CSFRVAGVLFF
TGCAGCTTCAGGGTTGCTGGGGTGCTGTTTTTT
>TRBD2|.|TRBJ2-7|TRBV5-4|15
CANSLDRGSLYERYF
TGTGCCAACAGTTTGGATCGCGGGAGCCTCTACGAGCGGTACTTC
>TRBD2|.|TRBJ2-7|TRBV10-3|19
CAIIKRPGLAGGFPYEQYF
TGTGCCATCATCAAACGACCGGGACTAGCGGGAGGGTTCCCCTACGAGCAGTACTTC
>TRBD1|.|TRBJ2-6|TRBV29-1|18
CSLDTTGTGAAGANVLTF
TGCAGCCTTGATACAACCGGGACAGGGGCAGCTGGGGCCAACGTCCTGACCTTC